What follows are 27 T cell receptor beta chains derived from one specimen sequenced in a study of cytomegalovirus exposure and HLA in healthy donors. 13 Jbeta primers and 60 Vbeta primers were used for the PCR. The table came from immunoSEQ multiplex PCR; TCRdb's copy has only in-frame clones and leaves some out. The sample's table shows 130,000 or so clones. Sequenced sample: PBMCs. The origin of the receptors is a woman in her 40s in good health and CMV-seropositive.

The chain joins TRBV12-5 to TRBJ2-3; no clear D. CDR1 is LGHNT, CDR2 FRNRAP, per germline. The CDR3 has 12 amino acids. Trimming removed 4 bases from V and 0 bases from J, with 2 bases in between. CDR3 amino acids: CASGSSTDTQYF. The CDR3 DNA follows: TGTGCTAGTGGTTCGAGCACAGATACGCAGTATTTT. The full variable domain, its missing parts supplied by reference TRBV12-5 and TRBJ2-3, is DARVTQTPRHKVTEMGQEVTMRCQPILGHNTVFWYRQTMMQGLELLAYFRNRAPLDDSGMPKDRFSAEMPDATLATLKIQPSEPRDSAVYFCASGSSTDTQYFGPGTRLTVL.

The chain is built from TRBV5-8 and TRBJ2-1, with a tentative D call TRBD2 (6 bases). Germline CDR1 is SGHTS and CDR2 is YDEGEE. The CDR3 runs 11 residues. Trimming took off 7 bases at V and 4 bases at J, with 6 bases between the two ends. The CDR3 DNA follows: TGTGCCAGCGGGGGGTACAATGAGCAGTTCTTC. Amino acid sequence: CASGGYNEQFF.

The V call is TRBV29-1, the J call TRBJ2-7; 11 bases fit TRBD2. The CDR3 runs to 14 residues. Germline CDR1 is SQVTM and CDR2 is ANQGSEA. The ends lost 6 bases at V and 2 bases at J; junction bases unmatched: 6. The CDR3 DNA sequence: TGCAGCGTCAAGACTAGCGGGGCGACCTACGAGCAGTACTTC. Translated: CSVKTSGATYEQYF.

V usage is TRBV10-3 and J usage is TRBJ2-7; no reliable D call. Germline V gives CDR1 ENHRY, CDR2 SYGVKD. The CDR3 is made up of 12 amino acids. V lost 4 bases, J lost 9 bases, and 13 bases lay in between. DNA of the CDR3: TGTGCCATCAGTGCCTCGTTGGCCGCGCAGTACTTC. Protein: CAISASLAAQYF.

The chain is built from TRBV5-6 and TRBJ1-2; unclear D gene. Trimming left V 1 base short and J 0 bases short, with 10 bases between. This CDR3 comprises 15 residues. Germline V gives CDR1 SGHDT, CDR2 YYEEEE. The CDR3: CASSLQAISNYGYTF. CDR3 nucleotides: TGTGCCAGCAGCTTGCAGGCAATTTCTAACTATGGCTACACCTTC.

This rearrangement joins TRBV6-5 to TRBJ1-3; possibly TRBD1 for D (6 bases). The CDR3 is made up of 15 amino acids. The germline CDR1 and CDR2 sequences are MNHEY and SVGAGI. V was pared by 6 bases and J by 0 bases, with 12 bases between. This chain's CDR3 is CASSLNRASGNTIYF. The CDR3 nucleotides are TGTGCCAGCAGCCTAAACAGGGCCTCTGGAAACACCATATATTTT.

The rearrangement uses TRBV28 and TRBJ1-3; the D gene is possibly TRBD1 (5 bases). The CDR3 runs 17 residues. The germline gives CDR1 MDHEN, CDR2 SYDVKM. The V end lost 5 bases, the J end lost 3 bases, and 20 bases lay between the germline ends. In nucleotides, the CDR3 is TGTGCCAGCAGTCTCCGTCGGCGGGGGGTTGGTGGAAACACCATATATTTT. It specifies CASSLRRRGVGGNTIYF. Complete variable domain (other parts from reference TRBV28 and TRBJ1-3): DVKVTQSSRYLVKRTGEKVFLECVQDMDHENMFWYRQDPGLGLRLIYFSYDVKMKEKGDIPEGYSVSREKKERFSLILESASTNQTSMYLCASSLRRRGVGGNTIYFGEGSWLTVV.

The chain has TRBV5-1 and TRBJ1-2; 9 bases are a match to TRBD1. Trimming cost V 4 bases and J 2 bases; bases outside gene matches: 6. The germline gives CDR1 SGHRS, CDR2 YFSETQ. The CDR3 spans 15 residues. The CDR3 sequence is CASSTAGTGNYGYTF. CDR3 DNA: TGCGCCAGCAGCACTGCCGGGACAGGGAACTATGGCTACACCTTC.

V gene TRBV28 combines with J gene TRBJ2-7; 10 bases match TRBD1. Trimming cost V 6 bases and J 3 bases; bases outside gene matches: 5. This CDR3 has 14 amino acids. Germline V gene lookup returns CDR1 MDHEN and CDR2 SYDVKM. CDR3 DNA sequence: TGTGCCAGCAGGTCCGGGACAGGGGTCTACGAGCAGTACTTC. Translated: CASRSGTGVYEQYF. Variable domain in full (rest from reference TRBV28 and TRBJ2-7): DVKVTQSSRYLVKRTGEKVFLECVQDMDHENMFWYRQDPGLGLRLIYFSYDVKMKEKGDIPEGYSVSREKKERFSLILESASTNQTSMYLCASRSGTGVYEQYFGPGTRLTVT.

This sequence joins TRBV4-2 and TRBJ2-5; D uncertain. The J call is uncertain, as TRBJ2-7 better fits the DNA end. The CDR3 is 15 amino acids. Germline V gene sequence: CDR1 LGHNA, CDR2 YNFKEQ. The CDR3: CASSQDLESSYEQYF. DNA for the CDR3: TGTGCCAGCAGCCAAGATTTGGAGAGTTCCTACGAGCAGTACTTC.

V usage is TRBV11-3 and J usage is TRBJ2-7; 9 bases agree with TRBD1. Germline V CDR1 and CDR2: SGHNT, YENEEA. CDR3 length equals 18 residues. Trimming took 0 bases from V and 7 from J; bases not matched to a gene: 16. The CDR3 DNA is TGTGCCAGCAGCTTAGAAGGATTGGACAGGGGCCTCCTCCAGGAGCAGTACTTC. Its protein product is CASSLEGLDRGLLQEQYF.

The J gene is TRBJ2-3, the V gene TRBV28; TRBD2 matches at 8 bases. The CDR3 extends over 18 amino acids. V dropped 4 bases and J dropped 4; count of bases not matched to a gene: 16. The germline V gene has CDR1 MDHEN and CDR2 SYDVKM. The CDR3 nucleotides read TGTGCCAGCAGTTCTCGCCGCGGGACTAGTTCCGCCCCAGATACGCAGTATTTT. Amino acid sequence: CASSSRRGTSSAPDTQYF.

The genes are TRBV6-1 and TRBJ2-2; D gene ambiguous. The CDR3 covers 13 residues. CDR1 is MNHNS and CDR2 is SASEGT in the germline V gene. The V end lost 7 bases, the J end lost 2 bases, and 8 bases lay between the germline ends. The CDR3 loop is CASTRVNTGELFF. CDR3 DNA sequence: TGTGCCAGCACACGGGTTAACACCGGGGAGCTGTTTTTT.

The V gene is TRBV6-1, the J gene TRBJ2-3; 7 nucleotides line up with TRBD2. CDR3 length: 15 amino acids. Germline V CDR1 and CDR2: MNHNS, SASEGT. V shed 5 bases and J 0 bases; nucleotides not matched to a gene: 5. CDR3 region: CASSPLAASTDTQYF. CDR3 bases: TGTGCCAGCAGTCCCCTAGCGGCTAGCACAGATACGCAGTATTTT.

This chain connects TRBV5-1 to TRBJ1-3; D unclear. This CDR3 has 13 amino acids. Per the germline V gene, CDR1 is SGHRS and CDR2 is YFSETQ. V was pared by 4 bases and J by 4 bases, with 9 bases between. In nucleotides, the CDR3 is TGCGCCAGCAGCCCCACGGGGGGAAACACCATATATTTT. It is translated as CASSPTGGNTIYF.

V is TRBV28 and J is TRBJ2-1; 7 bases match TRBD2. CDR1 is MDHEN, CDR2 SYDVKM, per germline. This CDR3 spans 13 amino acids. V gave up 6 bases and J gave up 3 bases; unmatched junction bases: 2. CDR3 amino acids: CASSRGGYNEQFF. Written as DNA, the CDR3 is TGTGCCAGCAGCCGCGGGGGCTACAATGAGCAGTTCTTC.

The chain has TRBV6-5 and TRBJ1-4; no firm D call. CDR3 length: 14 amino acids. Germline loops: CDR1 MNHEY, CDR2 SVGAGI. V was cut by 6 bases and J by 6 bases, with 14 bases left in between. The CDR3 region has the DNA TGTGCCAGCAGCCCCGATCCGGTGGATGAAAAACTGTTTTTT. It yields the protein CASSPDPVDEKLFF.

The chain recombines TRBV9 with TRBJ2-7; D possibly corresponds to TRBD2 (6 bases). V was clipped by 1 base and J by 6 bases, with 11 bases between them. This CDR3 spans 13 amino acids. Per germline, CDR1 SGDLS and CDR2 YYNGEE. DNA for the CDR3: TGTGCCAGCAGCGTAAGGGGACTCGGCGAGCAGTACTTC. Amino acids: CASSVRGLGEQYF. The whole variable domain, remainder taken from reference TRBV9 and TRBJ2-7, is DSGVTQTPKHLITATGQRVTLRCSPRSGDLSVYWYQQSLDQGLQFLIQYYNGEERAKGNILERFSAQQFPDLHSELNLSSLELGDSALYFCASSVRGLGEQYFGPGTRLTVT.

The chain carries TRBV19 and TRBJ2-1; 12 bases align to TRBD2. CDR1 is LNHDA and CDR2 is SQIVND in the germline V gene (reference sequence). The CDR3 runs to 19 residues. After removal of 5 bases from V and 0 bases from J, the junction contained 11 bases not matched to a gene. CDR3 loop: CASSRRWTGLAGSYNEQFF. The CDR3 nucleotides read TGTGCCAGTAGTCGACGCTGGACGGGACTAGCGGGCTCCTACAATGAGCAGTTCTTC. Filled out from reference TRBV19 and TRBJ2-1, the complete variable domain reads DGGITQSPKYLFRKEGQNVTLSCEQNLNHDAMYWYRQDPGQGLRLIYYSQIVNDFQKGDIAEGYSVSREKKESFPLTVTSAQKNPTAFYLCASSRRWTGLAGSYNEQFFGPGTRLTVL.

The rearrangement links TRBV30 to TRBJ1-5; 9 bases line up with TRBD1. Looked up from germline, CDR1 is GTSNPN and CDR2 is SVGIG (reference sequence). There are 16 residues in the CDR3. V shed 0 bases, J shed 4 bases, and the junction held 7 bases outside the gene matches. The CDR3, as DNA: TGTGCCTGGAGTGTACCGTGGGACAGGGAGAATCAGCCCCAGCATTTT. This codes for CAWSVPWDRENQPQHF.

This chain joins TRBV6-1 and TRBJ2-2, with 12 bases aligning to TRBD2. The germline gives CDR1 MNHNS, CDR2 SASEGT. This CDR3 comprises 15 residues. V lost 2 bases and J lost 6; bases outside the gene matches: 1. This CDR3 is CASSELAGGPGELFF. CDR3 coding DNA: TGTGCCAGCAGTGAACTAGCGGGAGGGCCCGGGGAGCTGTTTTTT.

The gene calls are TRBV7-8 and TRBJ2-3, with 7 bases that match TRBD2. The CDR3 covers 12 residues. J gave up 10 bases and V 6 bases, and 7 bases lay outside the gene matches. Germline V gene data show CDR1 as SGHVS and CDR2 as FQNEAQ. The CDR3 DNA follows: TGTGCCAGCAGTGGGACTACTCAGCCGCAGTATTTT. Protein product: CASSGTTQPQYF.

This sequence joins TRBV28 and TRBJ2-4; a possible D gene is TRBD2 (5 bases). The CDR3 runs 15 residues. The germline V and J ends were trimmed by 2 bases and 7 bases, with 15 bases remaining between them. Germline V gene data show CDR1 as MDHEN and CDR2 as SYDVKM. The CDR3: CASSLIAPPENIQYF. Here the CDR3 DNA reads TGTGCCAGCAGTTTAATAGCGCCCCCCGAGAACATTCAGTACTTC.

The rearrangement joins TRBV19 to TRBJ2-5; D may be TRBD2 (6 bases). The CDR3 sequence is 14 residues long. The V and J ends lost 0 bases and 5 bases respectively, with 10 bases between them. Germline values: CDR1 LNHDA, CDR2 SQIVND (reference sequence). This chain's CDR3 is CASSIDPGVETQYF. CDR3 DNA: TGTGCCAGTAGTATAGATCCGGGGGTGGAGACCCAGTACTTC.

The V and J genes are TRBV28 and TRBJ1-1; no reliable D call. Germline CDR1 MDHEN, CDR2 SYDVKM. This CDR3 has 11 amino acids. With 7 bases removed from V and 5 bases from J, the gap between germline ends came to 8 bases. The DNA for the CDR3 is TGTGCCAGCACCGCGCCTACTGAAGCTTTCTTT. It specifies CASTAPTEAFF.

The CDR3: CASSGEGEGYGYTF. In nucleotides, the CDR3 is TGTGCCAGCAGTGGCGAGGGTGAAGGCTATGGCTACACCTTC. The J gene is TRBJ1-2, the V gene TRBV2; D call uncertain. Between the trimmed V and J ends, which lost 4 bases and 4 bases, there was a span of 13 bases. Germline CDR1 reads SNHLY; CDR2 reads FYNNEI. This CDR3 is 14 amino acids long.

This chain connects TRBV19 to TRBJ1-5; the D gene is possibly TRBD1 (5 bases). The germline V gene encodes CDR1 LNHDA and CDR2 SQIVND (reference sequence). CDR3 length: 14 amino acids. V was clipped by 4 bases and J by 6 bases, with 13 bases between them. The CDR3 nucleotides read TGTGCCAGTAGTAACTTCGGGGGGGGTCAGCCCCAGCATTTT. Its protein is CASSNFGGGQPQHF.